The entry below describes one T cell receptor beta chain. It lacks a known antigen. Per-base qualities were not stored, and no clone one base away is much larger. The V end loses 8 bases and the J end loses 7 bases, and a stretch of 12 bases separates them. Counted from cysteine to phenylalanine, this CDR3 has 13 amino acids. Just the 39-base CDR3 DNA is kept, in frame starting at base 1. CDR1 and CDR2 are read off the germline V gene as SNHLY and FYNNEI. This entry comes from a study of blood T cell repertoires in COVID-19 (dated by TCRdb to 2018 to 2021). Describing the broader study: Samples from collaborators originated in the United States, Italy and Spain and spanned both the acute and convalescent phases of COVID-19. The samples were drawn from two sources: the first 160 participants of the ongoing ImmuneRACE study, and 1,254 subjects contributed by 6 global collaborators. The prospective study material was composed of cDNA or gDNA derived from T cells, B-cell-depleted T cells, or PBMCs. Subjects who had been exposed to COVID-19, were actively infected with it, or had recovered from it provided the deeply sampled blood TCRbeta repertoires that made up the dataset. Where HLA class I and class II types were available, the types were taken from metadata supplied by the sample provider, not from assay-based typing. The repertoires were released in a freely available public database intended as a resource for research on the immune response to SARS-CoV-2. Nearly every sample came with metadata listing a de-identified subject ID, COVID-19 status, age in years and sex. The paper as a whole reports these results and caveats: The amount of clinical and demographic metadata varied by source and participant and was provided uncurated.

The immunoSEQ Assay, a bias-controlled multiplex PCR, was used to amplify TCRbeta CDR3 regions from genomic DNA. The authors' analysis ran thus. The number of nucleated cells in each sample was estimated from the amplification of reference gene primers within the assay. Sequence reads were collapsed and filtered to measure the absolute abundance of every unique TCRbeta CDR3 rearrangement. For each sample, productive Simpson clonality was calculated as the square root of Simpson's diversity index over productive rearrangements. As stored in TCRdb, this immuneACCESS dataset retains in-frame rearrangements with V and J assigned. A fraction of the clones does not appear; measured against another copy, unresolved V genes explain less than half of the discrepancy, and the remainder lacks a known reason. Clone size and the V and J calls come from that table; the DNA yielded D and trimming. The sample table shows 400,000 to 550,000 clones, and roughly 87% are seen once. In total, the top ten clones hold almost 2% of the sample.

Participants in the prospective study were enrolled through a virtual design, were aged roughly 18 to 90 years, and lived in approximately 25 United States geographic areas. Cohort assignment in the prospective study relied on participant-reported clinical history from a screening survey and a study questionnaire. In the prospective study, whole blood, serum and a nasopharyngeal or oropharyngeal swab were collected from each participant by mobile phlebotomists. Additional blood draws and questionnaires over an approximately two-month period could optionally be provided by prospective study participants. Before DNA extraction, prospective study blood samples were shipped either frozen or at room temperature.

The sequence is built from TRBV2 and TRBJ1-6; confidence is insufficient to name the D gene. The clonotype originates from a woman younger than 30 with acute COVID-19. The specimen was PBMCs or T cells enriched from blood (not recorded which). At the DNA level, the sequence is TGTGCCAGCTCAGAAGAAACAAATTCACCCCTCCACTTT. It codes for CASSEETNSPLHF.